This TCR beta chain was recovered during a study of blood T cell repertoires in COVID-19. Study information: Sources were T cells, B-cell-depleted T cells, or PBMCs; the material itself was cDNA or gDNA.

The CDR3 is 13 residues long. Germline-derived CDR1 and CDR2 are SGHTA and FQGNSA. Trimming pared 5 bases from V and 1 base from J, leaving 9 bases between. Authors' methods: Reference gene primer amplification yielded estimated nucleated cell counts. The table came from immunoSEQ multiplex PCR; TCRdb's copy has only in-frame clones and leaves some out. The V and J calls and clone size were taken over from that table, and D and trimming were inferred from the DNA. The data show about 64,000 clones, with about nine tenths seen just once and less than 55% held by the top ten. Seattle-derived patients entered the study during active infection and were followed longitudinally.

The chain carries TRBV7-2 and TRBJ2-7; perhaps TRBD2 as D (6 bases). The receptor comes from a woman between 55 and 75 years old with COVID-19, enrolled during active disease. The material sequenced was peripheral blood. The CDR3 nucleotides are TGTGCCAGCAGCAACCGGGAGTCCTACGAGCAGTACTTC. Translating it yields CASSNRESYEQYF.